This passage covers 21 T cell receptor beta chains from one sample sequenced in a study of blood T cells in healthy people across ages. Next came a second PCR, run for about 7 to 12 cycles, which used a sample-barcoded 5' primer along with a J-beta primer mix. TCRdb itself ran the 5' RACE reads through MiXCR, one entry per CDR3 protein. The sample contains about 1.4 million distinct CDR3 sequences, approximately 59% of which appear only once. Sequencing was carried out using blood. All receptors derive from a man aged 18 to 30 in good health.

On this clonotype itself: The junction differs from germline at one of its ends, possibly a read error. The chain has TRBV27 and TRBJ1-2, with D uncertain. The CDR3 consists of 13 residues. Germline values: CDR1 MNHEY, CDR2 SMNVEV (reference sequence). The chain's CDR3 is CASSVSPVLGYTF. In DNA, the CDR3 is TGTGCCAGCAGTGTATCGCCGGTTCTTGGCTACACCTTC.

The chain carries TRBV6-2 or TRBV6-3 and TRBJ2-7, with a weak D call TRBD1 (6 bases). The CDR3 covers 15 residues. V was pared by 5 bases and J by 4 bases, with 18 bases between. CDR1 is MNHEY and CDR2 is SVGEGT in the germline V gene. CDR3: CASSDGAGDRYEQYF. The CDR3 nucleotides read TGTGCCAGCAGTGACGGTGCAGGGGATCGATACGAGCAGTACTTC.

This clonotype occurred a few times. This sequence joins TRBV5-1 and TRBJ2-3; TRBD2 matches at 15 bases. This CDR3 is 17 amino acids long. CDR1 is SGHRS, CDR2 YFSETQ, per germline. The V segment lost 4 bases and the J segment 5 bases; nucleotides outside the gene matches: 8. The CDR3 nucleotides read TGCGCCAGCAGCGCTATCGGACTAGCGGGAGGGGAAGATACGCAGTATTTT. As protein: CASSAIGLAGGEDTQYF.

The genes are TRBV20-1 and TRBJ2-7; 9 bases fit TRBD2. The V segment lost 1 base and the J segment 2 bases; nucleotides outside the gene matches: 9. Germline-derived CDR1 and CDR2 are DFQATT and SNEGSKA (reference sequence). CDR3 length: 16 residues. DNA for the CDR3: TGCAGTGCTAGAGCGGGTAGGGCGGGAGGGACCTACGAGCAGTACTTC. Protein sequence: CSARAGRAGGTYEQYF.

V usage is TRBV4-1 and J usage is TRBJ2-1; 9 bases map to TRBD2. This CDR3 has 15 amino acids. Unmatched junction bases numbered 3, after V lost 4 bases and J lost 2 bases. The V gene's germline CDR1 is MGHRA and CDR2 YSYEKL. The CDR3, as DNA: TGCGCCAGCAGCCGAATAGCGGGAGCCTACAATGAGCAGTTCTTC. Its translation is CASSRIAGAYNEQFF.

The chain joins TRBV20-1 to TRBJ2-7, with 11 bases identical to TRBD2. Germline assignment: CDR1 DFQATT and CDR2 SNEGSKA (reference sequence). This CDR3 has 15 residues. Trimming took 2 bases from V and 4 from J; bases not matched to a gene: 7. CDR3 coding DNA: TGCAGTGCTAGATTACCGGGACTAGCGGTATACGAGCAGTACTTC. It translates to CSARLPGLAVYEQYF.

The chain links TRBV5-1 to TRBJ2-1; 11 positions agree with TRBD1. Germline loops: CDR1 SGHRS, CDR2 YFSETQ. This CDR3 comprises 15 residues. The ends lost 3 bases at V and 6 bases at J; junction bases unmatched: 5. CDR3 nucleotide sequence: TGCGCCAGCAGCTGGACAGGGGGCGCGGGCAATGAGCAGTTCTTC. It translates to CASSWTGGAGNEQFF.

V is TRBV15 and J is TRBJ1-2; no firm D call. Trimming cost V 1 base and J 2 bases, with 5 bases left between them. This CDR3 spans 13 amino acids. CDR1 LNHNV and CDR2 YYDKDF come from the germline V gene (reference sequence). The CDR3 nucleotides read TGTGCCACCAGCAGAGGACGGAACTATGGCTACACCTTC. The encoded protein is CATSRGRNYGYTF.

This clonotype was seen a handful of times. The chain couples TRBV7-9 to TRBJ2-5, with no clear D. Deletions cut 3 bases from V and 5 bases from J, with 13 bases between. CDR1 and CDR2 from the germline V gene are SEHNR and FQNEAQ (reference sequence). CDR3 size: 14 residues. The CDR3 coding sequence is TGTGCCAGCAGCTTCCCAACTGTTCGGGAGACCCAGTACTTC. Residues: CASSFPTVRETQYF.

The genes are TRBV28 and TRBJ2-7, with TRBD1 matching over 9 bases. With 6 bases clipped from V and 1 base from J, the junction kept 7 bases outside the gene matches. The CDR3 length is 15 residues. Germline V lookup: CDR1 MDHEN, CDR2 SYDVKM. The CDR3 DNA reads as TGTGCCAGCAGAGTTTCCGGGACAGGGTCCTACGAGCAGTACTTC. Translated: CASRVSGTGSYEQYF.

V usage is TRBV25-1 and J usage is TRBJ2-3; the D gene is possibly TRBD1 (6 bases). V was shortened by 2 bases and J by 11 bases, with 11 bases between the two germline ends. CDR3 length: 12 residues. CDR1 is MGHDK and CDR2 is SYGVNS in the germline V gene. The chain's CDR3 is CASSETSRGQYF. Here the CDR3 DNA reads TGTGCCAGCAGTGAAACGTCCAGGGGGCAGTATTTT.

This clonotype was seen a handful of times. V and J are TRBV3-1 and TRBJ2-1; 10 bases match TRBD2. The CDR3 runs to 19 residues. Germline V gives CDR1 LGHDT, CDR2 YNNKEL (reference sequence). The V gene end was trimmed by 0 bases and the J gene end by 0 bases; junction bases not matched to a gene: 8. The DNA of the CDR3 is TGTGCCAGCAGCCAAGATCTAGCGGGAGAGCCAAGCTCCTACAATGAGCAGTTCTTC. This translates into CASSQDLAGEPSSYNEQFF.

This clonotype was recorded a few times. This rearrangement joins TRBV7-2 to TRBJ2-5; possibly TRBD1 or TRBD2 for D (5 bases each). Germline CDR1 reads SGHTA; CDR2 reads FQGNSA. The ends were cut back, 3 bases at V and 0 bases at J, with 14 bases in the middle. The CDR3 length is 16 residues. CDR3 nucleotides: TGTGCCAGCAGCTTGTTCAGGGAGAATTACCAAGAGACCCAGTACTTC. Amino acids: CASSLFRENYQETQYF.

The V gene is TRBV12-3 or TRBV12-4, the J gene TRBJ1-2; 10 bases align to TRBD1. This CDR3 contains 15 residues. Trimming at V came to 5 bases and at J to 5 bases, leaving 8 bases not matched to a gene. The CDR3 protein is CASSPRQGAWYGYTF. CDR3 nucleotide sequence: TGTGCCAGCAGTCCGCGACAGGGGGCTTGGTATGGCTACACCTTC.

This clonotype was recorded only once. One end of the junction is discordant with germline, which a read error may explain. The chain is built from TRBV5-6 and TRBJ2-3; D is unclear. CDR3 size: 12 residues. CDR1 and CDR2 (germline): SGHDT, YYEEEE. The CDR3 spells CAISFTRDTQYF. CDR3 bases: TGTGCCATCAGCTTCACGAGGGATACGCAGTATTTT.

The V gene is TRBV5-5, the J gene TRBJ2-5; D gene ambiguous. This CDR3 is built from 13 residues. The V end lost 6 bases, the J end lost 2 bases, and 11 bases lay between the germline ends. Germline V gene sequence: CDR1 SGHKS, CDR2 YYEKEE (reference sequence). CDR3 sequence reads: CASTHRAQETQYF. CDR3 coding DNA: TGTGCCAGCACCCACCGGGCGCAAGAGACCCAGTACTTC.

This CDR3 reads CAISDAGAGSETQYF. The CDR3 nucleotides read TGTGCCATCAGTGACGCAGGGGCTGGTTCGGAGACCCAGTACTTC. The V and J genes are TRBV10-3 and TRBJ2-5; perhaps TRBD1 as D (6 bases). Between the trimmed V and J ends, which lost 3 bases and 5 bases, there was a span of 16 bases. Per germline, CDR1 ENHRY and CDR2 SYGVKD. The CDR3 consists of 15 residues.

This clonotype was counted a few times. The genes are TRBV20-1 and TRBJ1-5; D unclear. CDR3 length: 13 residues. Germline CDR1 is DFQATT and CDR2 is SNEGSKA (reference sequence). V lost 6 bases and J 0 bases, leaving 9 bases between the germline ends. The CDR3: CSAFDFSNQPQHF. CDR3 sequence (DNA): TGCAGTGCCTTTGACTTTAGCAATCAGCCCCAGCATTTT.

This clonotype has a handful of counts. The chain couples TRBV7-9 to TRBJ2-5; no reliable D call. The J call may not be correct, given that the DNA end is closer to TRBJ2-7. Germline CDR1 SEHNR, CDR2 FQNEAQ (reference sequence). This CDR3 region has 13 residues. The CDR3 DNA is TGTGCCAGCAGCTTTGGTCCCTTCTACGAGCAGTACTTC. Its translation: CASSFGPFYEQYF.

This clonotype has a handful of counts. The chain has TRBV27 and TRBJ2-7; D gene uncertain. Trimming removed 4 bases at V and 0 bases at J, with 16 bases between. CDR1 is MNHEY, CDR2 SMNVEV, per germline (reference sequence). The CDR3 consists of 16 residues. The CDR3 is CASSSYQSQYSYEQYF. In nucleotides, the CDR3 is TGTGCCAGCAGTTCTTACCAGAGTCAGTACTCCTACGAGCAGTACTTC.

The DNA for the CDR3 is TGCGCCAGCAGCCAAGATTTGGGCACCCGAGGGGTTTACGAGCAGTACTTC. This translates into CASSQDLGTRGVYEQYF. The chain has TRBV4-3 and TRBJ2-7, with D perhaps matching TRBD1 or TRBD2 (5 bases each). CDR1 and CDR2 from the germline V gene are LGHNA and YSLEER. Trimming took 0 bases from V and 4 from J, leaving 19 bases between them. The CDR3 has 17 residues.